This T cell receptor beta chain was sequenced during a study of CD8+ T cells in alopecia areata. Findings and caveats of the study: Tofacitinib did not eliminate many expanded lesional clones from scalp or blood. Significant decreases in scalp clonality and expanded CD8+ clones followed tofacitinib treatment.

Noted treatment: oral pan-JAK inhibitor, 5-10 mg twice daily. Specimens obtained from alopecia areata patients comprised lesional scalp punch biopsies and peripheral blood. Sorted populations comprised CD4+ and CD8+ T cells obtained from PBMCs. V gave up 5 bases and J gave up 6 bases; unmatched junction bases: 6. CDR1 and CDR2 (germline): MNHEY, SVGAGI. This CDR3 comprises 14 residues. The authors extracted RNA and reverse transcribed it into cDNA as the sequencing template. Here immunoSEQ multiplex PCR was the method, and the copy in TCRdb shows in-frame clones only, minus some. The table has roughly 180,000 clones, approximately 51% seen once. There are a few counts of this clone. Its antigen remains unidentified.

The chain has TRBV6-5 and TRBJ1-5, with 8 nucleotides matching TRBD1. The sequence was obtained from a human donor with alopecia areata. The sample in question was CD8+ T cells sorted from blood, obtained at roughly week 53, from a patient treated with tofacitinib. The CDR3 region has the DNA TGTGCCAGCAGTACAGGGGGGCCTACTCAGCCCCAGCATTTT. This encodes CASSTGGPTQPQHF.